This T cell receptor (beta chain) was found in a study of shared T cell receptors in the human thymus. Assay used: immunoSEQ multiplex PCR; TCRdb lists only in-frame clones, some missing. There are hundreds of thousands of clones in the sample; approximately 95% occur only once, and about 0.02% lies in the top ten. The V end was cut by 2 bases, the J end by 4 bases, with 12 bases between. The CDR3 runs 15 residues. Germline V gives CDR1 MNHEY, CDR2 SMNVEV (reference sequence). The rearrangement joins TRBV27 to TRBJ1-5; no firm D call. Sequencing was carried out using thymocytes. The clonotype originates from a human donor. CDR3 sequence (DNA): TGTGCCAGCAGTTTAGGTCCCCGCTATAATCAGCCCCAGCATTTT. It encodes CASSLGPRYNQPQHF.